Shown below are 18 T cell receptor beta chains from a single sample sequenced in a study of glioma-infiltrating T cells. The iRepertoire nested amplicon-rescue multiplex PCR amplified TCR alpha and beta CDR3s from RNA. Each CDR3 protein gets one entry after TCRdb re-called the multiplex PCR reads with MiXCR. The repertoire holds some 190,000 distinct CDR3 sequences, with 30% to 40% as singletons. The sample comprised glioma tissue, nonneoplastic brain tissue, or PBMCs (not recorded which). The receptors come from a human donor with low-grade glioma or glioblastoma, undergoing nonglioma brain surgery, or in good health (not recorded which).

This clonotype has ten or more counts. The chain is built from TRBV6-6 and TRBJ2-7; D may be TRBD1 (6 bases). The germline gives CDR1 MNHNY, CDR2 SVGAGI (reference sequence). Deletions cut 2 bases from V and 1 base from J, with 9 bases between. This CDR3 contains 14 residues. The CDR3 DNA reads TGTGCCAGCAGTTACGCCGGACAGTCCTACGAGCAGTACTTC. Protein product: CASSYAGQSYEQYF.

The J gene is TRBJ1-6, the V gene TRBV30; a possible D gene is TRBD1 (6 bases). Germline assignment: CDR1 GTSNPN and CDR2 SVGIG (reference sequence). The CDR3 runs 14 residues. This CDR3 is CAHAGDGRNSPLHF. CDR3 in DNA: TGTGCACACGCAGGGGATGGTAGGAATTCACCCCTCCACTTT.

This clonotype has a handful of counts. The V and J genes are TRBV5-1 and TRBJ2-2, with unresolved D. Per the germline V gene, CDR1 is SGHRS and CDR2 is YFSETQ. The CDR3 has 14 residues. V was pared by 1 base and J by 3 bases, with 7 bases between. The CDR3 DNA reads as TGCGCCAGCAGCTTGAGCCACGACACCGGGGAGCTGTTTTTT. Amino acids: CASSLSHDTGELFF.

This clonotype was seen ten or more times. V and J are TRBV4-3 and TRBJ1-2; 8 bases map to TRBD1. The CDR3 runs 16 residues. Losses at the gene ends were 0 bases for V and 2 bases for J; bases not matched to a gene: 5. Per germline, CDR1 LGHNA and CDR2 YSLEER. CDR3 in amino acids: CASSQEPGQGNYGYTF. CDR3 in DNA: TGCGCCAGCAGCCAAGAGCCCGGACAGGGAAACTATGGCTACACCTTC.

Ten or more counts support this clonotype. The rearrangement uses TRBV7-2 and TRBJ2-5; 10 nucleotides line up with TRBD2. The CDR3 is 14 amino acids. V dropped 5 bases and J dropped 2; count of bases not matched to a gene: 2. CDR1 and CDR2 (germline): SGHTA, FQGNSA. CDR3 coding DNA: TGTGCCAGCAGCGAACTAGCGGGGCAAGAGACCCAGTACTTC. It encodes CASSELAGQETQYF.

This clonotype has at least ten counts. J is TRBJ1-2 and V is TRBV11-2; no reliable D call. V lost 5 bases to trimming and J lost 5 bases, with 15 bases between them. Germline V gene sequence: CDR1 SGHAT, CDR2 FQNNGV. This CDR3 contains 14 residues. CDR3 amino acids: CASSPQDGRYGYTF. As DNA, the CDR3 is TGTGCCAGCAGCCCTCAGGACGGACGGTATGGCTACACCTTC.

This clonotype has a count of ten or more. The CDR3, as DNA: TGTGCCAGCAGCTCGGACGCCGGCTACGAGCAGTACTTC. Translation gives CASSSDAGYEQYF. The V call is TRBV5-4, the J call TRBJ2-7; no definite D call. Trimming took 3 bases from V and 3 from J, leaving 10 bases between them. The CDR3 length is 13 residues. CDR1 SGHNT and CDR2 YYREEE come from the germline V gene (reference sequence).

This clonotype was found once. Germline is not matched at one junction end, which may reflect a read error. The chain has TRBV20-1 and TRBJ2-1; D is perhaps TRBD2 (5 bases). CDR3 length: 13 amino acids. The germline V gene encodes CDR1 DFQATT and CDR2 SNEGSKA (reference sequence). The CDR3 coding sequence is TGCAGTGCAAACGAGCGGAGCTACAGTGAGCAGTTCTTC. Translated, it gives CSANERSYSEQFF.

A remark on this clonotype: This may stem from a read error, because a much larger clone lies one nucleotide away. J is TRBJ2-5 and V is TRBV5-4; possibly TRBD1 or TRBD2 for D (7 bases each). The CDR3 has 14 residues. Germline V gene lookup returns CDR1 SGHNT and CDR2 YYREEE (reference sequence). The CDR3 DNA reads TGTGCCAGCAGCAGACAGGGAGGGGTAGAGGCCCAGTACTTC. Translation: CASSRQGGVEAQYF.

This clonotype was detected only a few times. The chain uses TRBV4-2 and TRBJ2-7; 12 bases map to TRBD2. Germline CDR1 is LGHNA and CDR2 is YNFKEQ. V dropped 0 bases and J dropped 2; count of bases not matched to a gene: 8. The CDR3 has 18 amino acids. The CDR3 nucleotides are TGTGCCAGCAGCCAAGAGGGACTAGCGGGTTTAAATCCCTACGAGCAGTACTTC. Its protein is CASSQEGLAGLNPYEQYF.

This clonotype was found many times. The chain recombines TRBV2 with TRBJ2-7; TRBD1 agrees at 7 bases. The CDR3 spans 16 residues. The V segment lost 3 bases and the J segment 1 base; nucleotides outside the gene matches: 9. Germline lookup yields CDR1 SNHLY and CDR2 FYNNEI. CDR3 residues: CASSDLRGTASYEQYF. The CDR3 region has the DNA TGTGCCAGCAGTGATCTGAGGGGGACAGCTTCCTACGAGCAGTACTTC.

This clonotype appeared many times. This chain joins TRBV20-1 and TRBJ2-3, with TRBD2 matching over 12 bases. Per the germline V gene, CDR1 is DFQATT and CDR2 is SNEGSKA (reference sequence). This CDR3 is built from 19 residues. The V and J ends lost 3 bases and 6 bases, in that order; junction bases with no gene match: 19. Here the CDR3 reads CSASPTSGSAGRVEDTQYF. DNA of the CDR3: TGCAGTGCTAGCCCGACTAGCGGGAGCGCCGGGAGGGTGGAGGATACGCAGTATTTT.

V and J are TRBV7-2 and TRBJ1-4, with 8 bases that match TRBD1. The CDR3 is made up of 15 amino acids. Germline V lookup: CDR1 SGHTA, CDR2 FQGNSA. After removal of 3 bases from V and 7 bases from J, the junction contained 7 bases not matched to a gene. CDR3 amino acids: CASSFFGTGGEKLFF. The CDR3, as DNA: TGTGCCAGCAGCTTCTTCGGGACAGGAGGTGAAAAACTGTTTTTT.

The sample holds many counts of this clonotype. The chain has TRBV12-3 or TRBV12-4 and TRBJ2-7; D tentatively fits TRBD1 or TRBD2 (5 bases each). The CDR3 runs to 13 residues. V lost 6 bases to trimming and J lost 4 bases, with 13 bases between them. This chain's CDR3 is CASSVSWGYEQYF. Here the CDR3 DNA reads TGTGCCAGCAGCGTCTCGTGGGGGTACGAGCAGTACTTC.

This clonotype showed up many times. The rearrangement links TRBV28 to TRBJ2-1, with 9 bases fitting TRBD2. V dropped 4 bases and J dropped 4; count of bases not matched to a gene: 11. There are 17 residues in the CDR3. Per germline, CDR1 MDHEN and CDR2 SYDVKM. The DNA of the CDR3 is TGTGCCAGCAGTTCCAGCAAGGCGGGAGGGGTTTACAATGAGCAGTTCTTC. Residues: CASSSSKAGGVYNEQFF. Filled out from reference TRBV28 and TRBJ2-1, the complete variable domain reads DVKVTQSSRYLVKRTGEKVFLECVQDMDHENMFWYRQDPGLGLRLIYFSYDVKMKEKGDIPEGYSVSREKKERFSLILESASTNQTSMYLCASSSSKAGGVYNEQFFGPGTRLTVL.

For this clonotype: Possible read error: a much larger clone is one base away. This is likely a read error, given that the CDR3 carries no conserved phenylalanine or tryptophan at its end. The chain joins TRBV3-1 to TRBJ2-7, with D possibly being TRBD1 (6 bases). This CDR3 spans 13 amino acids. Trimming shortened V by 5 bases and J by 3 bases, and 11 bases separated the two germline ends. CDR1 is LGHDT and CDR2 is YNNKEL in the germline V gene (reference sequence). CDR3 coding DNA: TGTGCCAGCAGCATTCTACAGGGCTACGAGCAGTACCTC. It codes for CASSILQGYEQYL.

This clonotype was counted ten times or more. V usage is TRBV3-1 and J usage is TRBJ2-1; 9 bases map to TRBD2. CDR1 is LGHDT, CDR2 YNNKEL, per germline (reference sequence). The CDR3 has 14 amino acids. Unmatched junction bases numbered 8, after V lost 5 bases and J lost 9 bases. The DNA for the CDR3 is TGTGCCAGCAGCGTCTTAGCGGGAGAGCGTGAGCAGTTCTTC. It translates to CASSVLAGEREQFF.

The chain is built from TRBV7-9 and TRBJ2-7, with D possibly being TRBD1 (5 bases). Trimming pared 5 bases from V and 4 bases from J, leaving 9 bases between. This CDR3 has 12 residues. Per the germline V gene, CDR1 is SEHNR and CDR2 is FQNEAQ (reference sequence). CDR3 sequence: CASSPQVYEQYF. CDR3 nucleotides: TGTGCCAGCAGCCCACAGGTATACGAGCAGTACTTC.